Presented here are 7 T cell receptor beta chains from one specimen sequenced in a study of T cell repertoires in cytomegalovirus infection. TCRdb reanalysed the reads using MiXCR and keeps one entry per CDR3 protein. The sample records 450,000 to 600,000 distinct CDR3 sequences, roughly 34% being singletons. These receptors are not linked to any known antigen. The sequences come from cultured PBMCs, collected from culture after CMV antigen stimulation. Source of these receptors: a human donor in good health (CMV status not recorded). Some clones in this sample may be carry-over from other donors' samples.

Written as DNA, the CDR3 is TGTGCCAGCAGCTTAGTCCCACAGGGGGCGAGTACTGAAGCTTTCTTT. The encoded protein is CASSLVPQGASTEAFF. This chain connects TRBV11-2 to TRBJ1-1; TRBD1 agrees at 9 bases. CDR3 length equals 16 residues. In germline, CDR1 is SGHAT, CDR2 FQNNGV. V lost 1 base, J lost 5 bases, and 8 bases stayed unmatched. Full variable domain (remainder filled in from reference TRBV11-2 and TRBJ1-1): EAGVAQSPRYKIIEKRQSVAFWCNPISGHATLYWYQQILGQGPKLLIQFQNNGVVDDSQLPKDRFSAERLKGVDSTLKIQPAKLEDSAVYLCASSLVPQGASTEAFFGQGTRLTVV.

This clonotype was picked up a small number of times. The chain is built from TRBV12-3 or TRBV12-4 and TRBJ2-3; no firm D call. CDR3 length: 13 residues. V lost 5 bases, J lost 2 bases, and 8 bases lay in between. CDR3 residues: CASSAAPTDTQYF. For the CDR3, the DNA is TGTGCCAGCAGTGCGGCCCCCACAGATACGCAGTATTTT.

The J gene is TRBJ2-2, the V gene TRBV7-6; the D is unclear. This CDR3 region has 16 residues. CDR1 is SGHVS, CDR2 FNYEAQ, per germline. The V end lost 1 base, the J end lost 3 bases, and 12 bases lay between the germline ends. CDR3 sequence (DNA): TGTGCCAGCAGCTTAGAGTGGCCGGTAGACACCGGGGAGCTGTTTTTT. Its translation is CASSLEWPVDTGELFF.

This chain joins TRBV5-4 and TRBJ2-3, with D maybe TRBD2 (5 bases). The CDR3 has 15 amino acids. The V end lost 4 bases, the J end lost 5 bases, and 17 bases lay between the germline ends. The germline gives CDR1 SGHNT, CDR2 YYREEE (reference sequence). CDR3 sequence reads: CASSPSGSELDTQYF. The CDR3 bases are TGTGCCAGCAGCCCATCGGGTAGCGAGCTAGATACGCAGTATTTT.

This clonotype was counted only a few times. The chain combines TRBV6-2 or TRBV6-3 with TRBJ2-1, with D unresolved. The V gene's germline CDR1 is MNHEY and CDR2 SVGEGT. Deletions cut 3 bases from V and 5 bases from J, with 8 bases between. This CDR3 comprises 13 residues. The CDR3 loop reads CASSYLGNNEQFF. In DNA, the CDR3 is TGTGCCAGCAGTTATCTGGGGAACAATGAGCAGTTCTTC.

The table lists this clonotype with many counts. The genes are TRBV7-8 and TRBJ2-3; D gene unclear. CDR1 is SGHVS, CDR2 FQNEAQ, per germline. The CDR3 sequence is 15 residues long. V was pared by 5 bases and J by 0 bases, with 12 bases between. CDR3 protein: CASSPAFLSTDTQYF. The CDR3, as DNA: TGTGCCAGCAGCCCAGCCTTCCTTAGCACAGATACGCAGTATTTT.

CDR3 loop: CASSFRATSGAQGDTQYF. For the CDR3, the DNA is TGTGCCAGCAGCTTTCGAGCGACTAGCGGGGCCCAGGGAGATACGCAGTATTTT. The chain links TRBV7-2 to TRBJ2-3; 11 nucleotides agree with TRBD2. Germline-derived CDR1 and CDR2 are SGHTA and FQGNSA. The CDR3 sequence is 18 residues long. V lost 3 bases, J lost 5 bases, and 13 bases stayed unmatched.